This passage covers 26 T cell receptor beta chains from one sample sequenced in a study of molecular identifiers for immune sequencing clone quantification. Via MiXCR, TCRdb re-called the PCR reads, giving one row per CDR3 protein. The table lists about 63,000 distinct CDR3 sequences, under 20% of them singletons. Sample: naive CD8+ T cells from blood, with Jurkat cell RNA spiked in. Sample subset: FACS-sorted CD8+CD4-CCR7+CD45RA+ naive T cells. These receptors all come from a human donor in good health. Some libraries in this study had Jurkat cell RNA spiked in.

A remark on this clonotype: This may arise from a read error, as a much more abundant clone is one base away. This rearrangement joins TRBV29-1 to TRBJ2-2, with D possibly matching TRBD2 (6 bases). The CDR3 loop spans 12 amino acids. Germline V CDR1 and CDR2: SQVTM, ANQGSEA. This chain's CDR3 is CGAVGEEGELFF. The CDR3 DNA sequence: TGCGGCGCTGTGGGGGAGGAAGGGGAGCTGTTTTTT.

Concerning this clonotype: A much larger clone lies one base from this, so it may be a read error. The chain joins TRBV11-2 to TRBJ2-6; maybe TRBD1 (5 bases). Germline CDR1 and CDR2: SGHAT and FQNNGV. The CDR3 consists of 15 residues. The DNA of the CDR3 is TGTGCCAGCAGCTCCCAGTGGGCTGGGGCCAACGTCCAGACTTTC. It translates to CASSSQWAGANVQTF. The variable domain in full, with the rest retrieved from reference TRBV11-2 and TRBJ2-6, is EAGVAQSPRYKIIEKRQSVAFWCNPISGHATLYWYQQILGQGPKLLIQFQNNGVVDDSQLPKDRFSAERLKGVDSTLKIQPAKLEDSAVYLCASSSQWAGANVQTFGAGSRLTVL.

This clonotype was recorded a few times. V usage is TRBV27 and J usage is TRBJ2-2; 9 positions agree with TRBD1. Looked up from germline, CDR1 is MNHEY and CDR2 is SMNVEV (reference sequence). Trimming took 5 bases from V and 4 from J; bases not matched to a gene: 8. The CDR3 has 16 residues. CDR3 in amino acids: CASSVTGGTGTGELFF. As DNA, the CDR3 is TGTGCCAGCAGTGTCACAGGGGGCACTGGCACCGGGGAGCTGTTTTTT.

This rearrangement joins TRBV12-3 or TRBV12-4 to TRBJ2-5; maybe TRBD2 (7 bases). Deletions cut 7 bases from V and 5 bases from J, with 20 bases between. This CDR3 comprises 15 residues. CDR3 nucleotide sequence: TGTGCCAGCACTCCCACTTCGGGGGGCACCGAGACCCAGTACTTC. It codes for CASTPTSGGTETQYF.

This clonotype rates as medium-sized (0.01 to 0.1%). The chain couples TRBV29-1 to TRBJ1-2, with D possibly being TRBD1 (5 bases). CDR1 SQVTM and CDR2 ANQGSEA come from the germline V gene. Trimming removed 8 bases from V and 3 bases from J, with 22 bases in between. The CDR3 is 15 residues long. The CDR3 DNA reads TGCAGCCCTCAAGGGCTAGGGGAAGATTACTATGGCTACACCTTC. Amino acids: CSPQGLGEDYYGYTF.

At least ten counts were recorded for this clonotype. The chain couples TRBV7-9 to TRBJ2-5; a weak D match, TRBD2 (5 bases). V was shortened by 5 bases and J by 5 bases, with 12 bases between the two germline ends. The CDR3 has 13 amino acids. Looked up from germline, CDR1 is SEHNR and CDR2 is FQNEAQ (reference sequence). Here the CDR3 DNA reads TGTGCCAGCAGCGTAATAAGGGAGGAGACCCAGTACTTC. Translation gives CASSVIREETQYF.

The sample holds many counts of this clonotype. The chain is built from TRBV7-9 and TRBJ2-7, with D possibly matching TRBD1 (6 bases). The CDR3 runs 18 residues. Germline V gives CDR1 SEHNR, CDR2 FQNEAQ (reference sequence). Trimming removed 3 bases at V and 2 bases at J, with 23 bases between. The DNA for the CDR3 is TGTGCCAGCAGCTTCGGAAAAGCGGACAGAAGGGATGCCTACGAGCAGTACTTC. Encoded protein: CASSFGKADRRDAYEQYF.

Notes on this clonotype: A much larger clone lies one base from this, so it may be a read error. The genes are TRBV7-3 and TRBJ2-3; possibly TRBD1 for D (5 bases). The CDR3 extends over 15 amino acids. Germline V gene sequence: CDR1 SGHTA, CDR2 FQGTGA. V dropped 1 base and J dropped 8 bases, with 16 bases sitting between them. The CDR3 nucleotides are TGTGCCAGCAGCTTAAACCAGGGATTAGTTGGTACGCAGTATTTT. This gives the protein CASSLNQGLVGTQYF.

This clonotype appeared many times. V gene TRBV28 combines with J gene TRBJ2-1, with 15 bases aligning to TRBD2. The CDR3 runs 13 residues. CDR1 is MDHEN and CDR2 is SYDVKM in the germline V gene. V was clipped by 8 bases and J by 9 bases; unmatched bases: 2. The DNA of the CDR3 is TGTGCCAGCCTGGGACTAGCGGGAGGTGAGCAGTTCTTC. It yields the protein CASLGLAGGEQFF.

This clonotype was recorded at least ten times. The chain has TRBV27 and TRBJ1-1, with a possible D match to TRBD1 (6 bases). From germline, CDR1 is MNHEY and CDR2 SMNVEV (reference sequence). The length of the CDR3 is 16 residues. V was shortened by 0 bases and J by 0 bases, with 11 bases between the two germline ends. The CDR3 DNA reads TGTGCCAGCAGTTTATCTACAGGGATAATGAACACTGAAGCTTTCTTT. Its protein is CASSLSTGIMNTEAFF.

Concerning this clonotype: Just one base apart from a much larger clone, this may be a read error. The rearrangement joins TRBV13 to TRBJ2-5, with TRBD2 as a possible D gene (5 bases). The germline CDR1 and CDR2 sequences are PRHDT and FYEKMQ (reference sequence). The CDR3 loop spans 15 amino acids. V gave up 1 base and J gave up 5 bases, with 14 bases separating them. For the CDR3, the DNA is TGTGCCAGCAGCTTAGAGGAGGCCTTAGTTGAGACCCAGTACTTC. Its protein product is CASSLEEALVETQYF.

This clonotype was recorded many times. The chain combines TRBV2 with TRBJ2-3; TRBD2 agrees at 11 bases. The CDR3 runs 16 residues. With V trimmed by 6 bases and J by 5 bases, 10 bases remained unmatched. Looked up from germline, CDR1 is SNHLY and CDR2 is FYNNEI. CDR3 amino acids: CASRGIAGGPIDTQYF. CDR3 coding DNA: TGTGCCAGCAGGGGAATAGCGGGAGGGCCGATAGATACGCAGTATTTT. The whole variable domain, remainder taken from reference TRBV2 and TRBJ2-3, is EPEVTQTPSHQVTQMGQEVILRCVPISNHLYFYWYRQILGQKVEFLVSFYNNEISEKSEIFDDQFSVERPDGSNFTLKIRSTKLEDSAMYFCASRGIAGGPIDTQYFGPGTRLTVL.

For this clonotype: This may stem from a read error, because a much larger clone lies one nucleotide away. This chain links TRBV28 with TRBJ2-2; TRBD1 or TRBD2 may be the D gene (6 bases each). The CDR3 totals 19 residues. CDR1 and CDR2 (germline): MDHEN, SYDVKM. CDR3 protein: CASSLPSGSGATNAGELFF. The CDR3, as DNA: TGTGCCAGCAGCCTCCCCTCTGGGTCGGGGGCCACGAACGCCGGGGAGCTGTTTTTT.

The sample holds many counts of this clonotype. The CDR3 reads CATSDSPSGRNTGELFF. In nucleotides, the CDR3 is TGTGCCACCAGTGATTCTCCTAGCGGGAGGAACACCGGGGAGCTGTTTTTT. This rearrangement joins TRBV24-1 to TRBJ2-2; 10 bases are shared with TRBD2. Germline V gene data show CDR1 as KGHDR and CDR2 as SFDVKD. Trimming at V came to 2 bases and at J to 1 base, leaving 3 bases not matched to a gene. This CDR3 comprises 17 residues.

This clonotype showed up many times. The chain employs TRBV4-2 and TRBJ2-3, with 13 bases that match TRBD2. CDR1 LGHNA and CDR2 YNFKEQ come from the germline V gene. The CDR3 covers 17 residues. After removal of 0 bases from V and 6 bases from J, the junction contained 6 bases not matched to a gene. CDR3 bases: TGTGCCAGCAGCCAAGACCCCGGACTAGCGGGAGTGGATACGCAGTATTTT. Translating it yields CASSQDPGLAGVDTQYF.

V and J are TRBV5-6 and TRBJ1-4, with a tentative D call TRBD1 (5 bases). The CDR3 totals 14 residues. Trimming took off 0 bases at V and 7 bases at J, with 10 bases between the two ends. In germline, CDR1 is SGHDT, CDR2 YYEEEE. In DNA, the CDR3 is TGTGCCAGCAGCTTGGCCTGGGGCGGTGAAAAACTGTTTTTT. Translating gives CASSLAWGGEKLFF.

This clonotype appeared many times. The chain uses TRBV10-3 and TRBJ2-7; D gene ambiguous. Germline CDR1 reads ENHRY; CDR2 reads SYGVKD. CDR3 length: 19 residues. Deletions cut 3 bases from V and 3 bases from J, with 27 bases between. This chain's CDR3 is CAISEARRSEDGQLYEQYF. The DNA for the CDR3 is TGTGCCATCAGTGAAGCCCGGCGGAGCGAGGACGGCCAGCTCTACGAGCAGTACTTC.

This clonotype appeared many times. The chain uses TRBV20-1 and TRBJ2-3; TRBD1 agrees at 8 bases. The CDR3 covers 16 residues. Germline V gene sequence: CDR1 DFQATT, CDR2 SNEGSKA (reference sequence). The V gene end was trimmed by 3 bases and the J gene end by 2 bases; junction bases not matched to a gene: 10. The CDR3 protein is CSARDLDRVSTDTQYF. In DNA form, the CDR3 reads TGCAGTGCTAGGGATCTGGACAGGGTATCCACAGATACGCAGTATTTT.

In the case of this clonotype: This could be a read error, since a much larger clone is one nucleotide away. The chain employs TRBV5-6 and TRBJ2-3, with 7 bases that match TRBD2. Germline CDR1 is SGHDT and CDR2 is YYEEEE. The CDR3 has 14 amino acids. Written as DNA, the CDR3 is TGTGCCAGCAGCTTGAGCGGGAAAACAGATACGCCGTATTTT. Translation: CASSLSGKTDTPYF.

The genes are TRBV5-1 and TRBJ2-5; the D call may be TRBD1 or TRBD2 (5 bases each). The germline V and J ends were trimmed by 3 bases and 2 bases, with 14 bases remaining between them. The CDR3 extends over 15 amino acids. From germline, CDR1 is SGHRS and CDR2 YFSETQ. CDR3 in DNA: TGCGCCAGCAGCTCCGGGACGGGTGGACAAGAGACCCAGTACTTC. Translated, it gives CASSSGTGGQETQYF.

The chain combines TRBV4-3 with TRBJ2-3, with 9 bases matching TRBD1. The length of the CDR3 is 16 residues. CDR1 is LGHNA and CDR2 is YSLEER in the germline V gene. V lost 4 bases, J lost 4 bases, and 9 bases stayed unmatched. CDR3 in DNA: TGCGCCAGCAGCCGCGATTCCGGGACAGGGTCAGATACGCAGTATTTT. This sequence encodes CASSRDSGTGSDTQYF.

This chain joins TRBV6-2 or TRBV6-3 and TRBJ2-2; tentative D call: TRBD2 (5 bases). Looked up from germline, CDR1 is MNHEY and CDR2 is SVGEGT. This CDR3 region has 16 residues. V was clipped by 4 bases and J by 2 bases, with 14 bases between them. The CDR3 region has the DNA TGTGCCAGCAGTTTTTCCGGTCCGGGAAACACCGGGGAGCTGTTTTTT. Translated, it gives CASSFSGPGNTGELFF.

There are a few counts of this clonotype. As DNA, the CDR3 is TGTGCCAGCAGTGACGAACGACAGGGCCACGGTGAAAAACTGTTTTTT. Its protein is CASSDERQGHGEKLFF. The V gene is TRBV2, the J gene TRBJ1-4; 7 bases are shared with TRBD1. Germline V lookup: CDR1 SNHLY, CDR2 FYNNEI. The CDR3 spans 16 residues. V lost 3 bases to trimming and J lost 7 bases; unmatched junction nucleotides: 11.

The table lists this clonotype with many counts. This CDR3 reads CAISEELSYEQYF. CDR3 coding DNA: TGTGCCATCAGTGAGGAGTTATCGTACGAGCAGTACTTC. The chain uses TRBV10-3 and TRBJ2-7; unclear D gene. Germline values: CDR1 ENHRY, CDR2 SYGVKD. The CDR3 runs 13 residues. V was pared by 2 bases and J by 4 bases, with 9 bases between.

In its sample, this clonotype was seen a few times. This chain links TRBV5-1 with TRBJ2-7, with D tentatively TRBD2 (5 bases). The CDR3 consists of 14 residues. Trimming removed 2 bases at V and 2 bases at J, with 11 bases between. Germline lookup yields CDR1 SGHRS and CDR2 YFSETQ. In nucleotides, the CDR3 is TGCGCCAGCAGCTTACGGACTGCGACCTACGAGCAGTACTTC. Protein product: CASSLRTATYEQYF.

The chain combines TRBV24-1 with TRBJ2-5, with D hard to call. Germline CDR1 is KGHDR and CDR2 is SFDVKD. V gave up 2 bases and J gave up 0 bases, with 3 bases separating them. The CDR3 runs 13 residues. The CDR3 nucleotides read TGTGCCACCAGTGATTGGGACCAAGAGACCCAGTACTTC. It codes for CATSDWDQETQYF.